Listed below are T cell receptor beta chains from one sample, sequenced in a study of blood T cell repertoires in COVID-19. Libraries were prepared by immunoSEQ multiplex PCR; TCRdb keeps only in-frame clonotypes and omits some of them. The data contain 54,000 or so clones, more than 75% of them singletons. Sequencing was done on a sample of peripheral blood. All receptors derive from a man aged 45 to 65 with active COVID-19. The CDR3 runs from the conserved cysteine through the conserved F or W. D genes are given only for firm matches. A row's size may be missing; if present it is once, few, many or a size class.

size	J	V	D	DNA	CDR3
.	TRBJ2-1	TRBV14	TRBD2	TGTGCCAGCAGCCAAGACTCACTAGCGGGAGTCATCGAGCAGTTCTTC	CASSQDSLAGVIEQFF
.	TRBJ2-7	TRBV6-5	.	TGTGCCAGCAGTTACCGGAGGACGCCACCCTACGGCGAGCAGTACTTC	CASSYRRTPPYGEQYF
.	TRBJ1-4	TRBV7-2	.	TGTGCCAGCAGGGACGCAGGGAAACTGTTTTTT	CASRDAGKLFF
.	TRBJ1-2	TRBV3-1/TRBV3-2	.	TGTGCCAGCAGCCAGGGGAGCCGGAACTATGGCTACACCTTC	CASSQGSRNYGYTF
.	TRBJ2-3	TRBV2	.	TGTGCCAGCAGTGGTTACGGCGGGGGCACAGATACGCAGTATTTT	CASSGYGGGTDTQYF
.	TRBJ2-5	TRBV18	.	TGTGCCAGCTCGTCGGGGAACGAAGAGACCCAGTACTTC	CASSSGNEETQYF
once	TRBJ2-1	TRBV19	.	TGTGCCAGTAAACTCCTGGCTAGCGTAGGCAATGAGCAGTTCTTC	CASKLLASVGNEQFF
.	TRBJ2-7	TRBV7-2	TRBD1	TGTGCCAGCAGCCCCCGGACAGGGCAAGGCCACGAGCAGTACTTC	CASSPRTGQGHEQYF
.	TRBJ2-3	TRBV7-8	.	TGTGCCAGCAGCTTAGAGGAGCGGAGAGGCACAGATACGCAGTATTTT	CASSLEERRGTDTQYF
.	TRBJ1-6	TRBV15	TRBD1	TGTGCCACCAGCAGATCGCGGACAGGGAATTCACCCCTCCACTTT	CATSRSRTGNSPLHF